The rows below give T cell receptor beta chains drawn from one sample of a study of shared clonotypes between healthy human individuals. TCRdb's table, derived via immunoSEQ multiplex PCR, lists solely in-frame clones and lacks some. Of under 850,000 clones in the sample, roughly 92% were seen once. The sequenced sample was naive CD8+ T cells sorted from blood. The receptor source for this set is a man aged 25 to 40 in good health. The CDR3 runs from the conserved cysteine through the conserved F or W. Fields, in order: CDR3 protein, CDR3 DNA, V gene, CDR3 length, J gene, D gene. A D gene is named only where the DNA matches it firmly.

CDR3: CASSLGLAGGLVGEQFF
DNA: TGTGCCAGCAGCTTAGGGCTAGCGGGAGGGCTGGTGGGTGAGCAGTTCTTC
V: TRBV7-6
length: 17
J: TRBJ2-1
D: TRBD2

CDR3: CASSAPTGTGGQETQYF
DNA: TGTGCCAGCAGTGCTCCCACCGGGACAGGGGGGCAAGAGACCCAGTACTTC
V: TRBV7-9
length: 17
J: TRBJ2-5
D: TRBD1

CDR3: CASSGETQYF
DNA: TGTGCCAGCAGTGGGGAGACCCAGTACTTC
V: TRBV7-9
length: 10
J: TRBJ2-5
D: NA

CDR3: CASSWDRSTDTQYF
DNA: TGCGCCAGCAGCTGGGACAGGAGCACAGATACGCAGTATTTT
V: TRBV5-1
length: 14
J: TRBJ2-3
D: TRBD1

CDR3: CASSQDLAGGYEQYF
DNA: TGCGCCAGCAGCCAAGATTTAGCGGGGGGTTACGAGCAGTACTTC
V: TRBV4-1
length: 15
J: TRBJ2-7
D: TRBD2

CDR3: CASSVGTSGFDEQYF
DNA: TGTGCCAGCAGCGTGGGGACTAGCGGGTTCGACGAGCAGTACTTC
V: TRBV9
length: 15
J: TRBJ2-7
D: TRBD2

CDR3: CASSVDRREQYF
DNA: TGTGCCAGCAGCGTTGACAGGCGCGAGCAGTACTTC
V: TRBV7-9
length: 12
J: TRBJ2-7
D: NA

CDR3: CASSGGPSGSTDTQYF
DNA: TGTGCCAGCAGTGGCGGGCCTAGCGGGAGTACAGATACGCAGTATTTT
V: TRBV27
length: 16
J: TRBJ2-3
D: TRBD2

CDR3: CASSRGTGGITEAFF
DNA: TGTGCCAGTAGTAGGGGGACAGGGGGCATCACTGAAGCTTTCTTT
V: TRBV19
length: 15
J: TRBJ1-1
D: TRBD1

CDR3: CASSRTSLDEQYF
DNA: TGTGCTAGCAGCCGGACTAGCTTGGACGAGCAGTACTTC
V: TRBV7-7
length: 13
J: TRBJ2-7
D: TRBD2

CDR3: CATSRDVMGWGELFF
DNA: TGTGCCACCAGCAGAGATGTGATGGGATGGGGGGAGCTGTTTTTT
V: TRBV15
length: 15
J: TRBJ2-2
D: NA

CDR3: CASSFLNQPQHF
DNA: TGTGCCAGCAGTTTCCTCAATCAGCCCCAGCATTTT
V: TRBV27
length: 12
J: TRBJ1-5
D: NA

CDR3: CASSTSRQGLPGNTIYF
DNA: TGTGCCAGCAGTACAAGTCGACAGGGGCTCCCTGGAAACACCATATATTTT
V: TRBV7-9
length: 17
J: TRBJ1-3
D: TRBD1

CDR3: CASSDRDYEQYF
DNA: TGTGCCAGCAGTGACCGGGACTACGAGCAGTACTTC
V: TRBV25-1
length: 12
J: TRBJ2-7
D: NA

CDR3: CASSLREGALGEQYF
DNA: TGTGCCAGCAGTTTACGGGAGGGAGCCCTCGGCGAGCAGTACTTC
V: TRBV28
length: 15
J: TRBJ2-7
D: TRBD2

CDR3: CASSLPRVPQETQYF
DNA: TGTGCCAGCAGTTTACCTAGGGTGCCTCAAGAGACCCAGTACTTC
V: TRBV28
length: 15
J: TRBJ2-5
D: NA

CDR3: CASSPFRMGSGANVLTF
DNA: TGTGCCAGCTCACCCTTTAGGATGGGTTCCGGGGCCAACGTCCTGACTTTC
V: TRBV18
length: 17
J: TRBJ2-6
D: NA

CDR3: CASSPRTERESGF
DNA: TGTGCCAGCAGCCCCCGGACAGAGCGGGAGAGTGGCTTC
V: TRBV11-2
length: 13
J: TRBJ2-7
D: TRBD2

CDR3: CAIADARGTDSSGANVLTF
DNA: TGTGCCATCGCGGACGCCCGGGGAACAGATTCCTCTGGGGCCAACGTCCTGACTTTC
V: TRBV10-3
length: 19
J: TRBJ2-6
D: NA

CDR3: CASSLGAWTGNTEAFF
DNA: TGTGCCAGCAGTTTAGGGGCATGGACAGGGAACACTGAAGCTTTCTTT
V: TRBV27
length: 16
J: TRBJ1-1
D: TRBD1

CDR3: CASSFGWREGMYEQYF
DNA: TGTGCCAGCAGTTTTGGGTGGAGGGAGGGTATGTACGAGCAGTACTTC
V: TRBV28
length: 16
J: TRBJ2-7
D: TRBD2

CDR3: CASSLGAFSGNTIYF
DNA: TGTGCCAGCAGTTTAGGTGCCTTCTCTGGAAACACCATATATTTT
V: TRBV28
length: 15
J: TRBJ1-3
D: NA

CDR3: CASSLEDFGNTDTQYF
DNA: TGTGCCAGCAGCTTAGAGGATTTTGGGAACACAGATACGCAGTATTTT
V: TRBV7-8
length: 16
J: TRBJ2-3
D: NA

CDR3: CASSARDRGVDTQYF
DNA: TGTGCCAGCAGCGCTCGGGACCGCGGGGTAGATACGCAGTATTTT
V: TRBV7-9
length: 15
J: TRBJ2-3
D: NA

CDR3: CASSIGLAGGGDTQYF
DNA: TGTGCCAGTAGTATCGGACTAGCGGGAGGGGGCGATACGCAGTATTTT
V: TRBV19
length: 16
J: TRBJ2-3
D: TRBD2

CDR3: CASSARRQEYGYTF
DNA: TGTGCCAGCAGCGCTAGACGACAGGAGTATGGCTACACCTTC
V: TRBV7-8
length: 14
J: TRBJ1-2
D: NA

CDR3: CASRPRQGEGTGELFF
DNA: TGTGCCAGCAGACCCCGACAGGGAGAGGGCACCGGGGAGCTGTTTTTT
V: TRBV7-2
length: 16
J: TRBJ2-2
D: TRBD1